These T cell receptor beta chains were read from a single sample in a study of CXCR4 blockade with PD-1 therapy in pancreatic cancer. Only in-frame clones appear in the TCRdb table, and some are missing; sequencing was by immunoSEQ multiplex PCR. Among approximately 3,800 clones listed, around 50% were seen once. The sample consisted of tumor tissue. These receptors all stem from a human donor with pancreatic ductal adenocarcinoma. Both conserved end residues are part of each CDR3.

TRBV23-1,CASSPRGTVNEKLFF
TRBV23-1,CARARTSGSQRNEQFF
TRBV28,CASSYYSSGGYTGELFF
TRBV11-3,CASSLDLSTTEAFF
TRBV7-5,CASSLTTGSGNQPQHF
TRBV12-5,CASAPRDRGDQPQHF
TRBV14,CASSRDRGQSYEQYF
TRBV30,CAWRGTSSYNEQFF
TRBV19,CASSIARGSQETQYF
TRBV6-7,CASSVGDNQPQHF